This T cell receptor beta chain was retrieved from a study of blood T cell repertoires in COVID-19. Overall study: Spain, Italy and the United States supplied samples that represented acute and convalescent COVID-19. In each case, the material was cDNA or gDNA derived from T cells, B-cell-depleted T cells, or PBMCs.

Data came from immunoSEQ multiplex PCR; TCRdb stores just in-frame clones and leaves some out. The sample lists roughly 91,000 clones; around 80% were seen once. The CDR3 consists of 15 residues. The germline CDR1 and CDR2 sequences are GTSNPN and SVGIG (reference sequence). V lost 5 bases and J lost 7, with 22 bases in between. The sample consisted of peripheral blood. The source of this sequence is a man between 65 and 80 years old with acute or convalescent COVID-19. The chain combines TRBV30 with TRBJ2-3; weak D call: TRBD2 (6 bases). CDR3 region: CAWAGLGLAINTQYF. CDR3 bases: TGTGCCTGGGCCGGCCTAGGCCTAGCGATAAATACGCAGTATTTT.